The rows below give T cell receptor beta chains drawn from one sample of a study of CD8 T cells in Susac syndrome. Using its own MiXCR run on the immunoSEQ multiplex PCR reads, TCRdb lists one record per CDR3 protein. The sample holds 95,000 to 150,000 distinct CDR3 sequences, roughly 95% seen once. The sample comprised CD4+ T cells from PBMCs. The origin of the receptors is a human donor with Susac syndrome. CDR3s include the opening cysteine and the closing phenylalanine or tryptophan. D genes are given only for firm matches. Not every row has a clone size; where given, it reads once, few, many or a size class.

clone_size j_call v_call d_call cdr3_nt cdr3_aa
NA TRBJ2-5 TRBV24-1 NA TGTGCCACCAGCCACAGGGAATCAGAGACCCAGTACTTC CATSHRESETQYF
NA TRBJ2-4 TRBV7-9 NA TGTGCCAGCAGCTCAACACGGCCAGGGTCGAGTATAGCCAAAAACATTCAGTACTTC CASSSTRPGSSIAKNIQYF
NA TRBJ2-3 TRBV2 NA TGTGCCAGCAGTGAAATGCAGGGACAGTATTTT CASSEMQGQYF
NA TRBJ1-2 TRBV4-2 NA TGTGCCAGCAGCCCGGAACCCGGGGGTAGTTACTATGGCTACACCTTC CASSPEPGGSYYGYTF
NA TRBJ2-1 TRBV6-5 NA TGTGCCAGCAGCAGGGGAAGGTCCTCCAATGAGCAGTTCTTC CASSRGRSSNEQFF
NA TRBJ2-3 TRBV6-5 TRBD1 TGTGCCAGCAGCCGCCGGGACAGGGGACCAGATACGCAGTATTTT CASSRRDRGPDTQYF
NA TRBJ2-6 TRBV7-2 NA TGTGCCAGCAGCTTAGGTGGAGGGGGCACTGGGGCCAACGTCCTGACTTTC CASSLGGGGTGANVLTF
NA TRBJ2-5 TRBV2 NA TGTGCCATCCGAAATGGCGGGGGCGAGACCCAGTACTTC CAIRNGGGETQYF
once TRBJ2-4 TRBV5-1 TRBD2 TGCGCCAGCAGCTTGGGGCTAGCGGAAAACATTCAGTACTTC CASSLGLAENIQYF
NA TRBJ2-7 TRBV20-1 NA TGCAGTGCTAGAGATCCAAACTCTGCTTACTACGAGCAGTACTTC CSARDPNSAYYEQYF
NA TRBJ1-3 TRBV30 NA TGTGCCTGGAGTGTAAGCTACTCTGGAAACACCATATATTTT CAWSVSYSGNTIYF
NA TRBJ1-5 TRBV30 NA TGTGCCTGGAGTACGCAAGGACAGCTCAATCAGCCCCAGCATTTT CAWSTQGQLNQPQHF
NA TRBJ1-2 TRBV19 TRBD1 TGTGCCAGTAGGACACAGGGGAACTATGGCTACACCTTC CASRTQGNYGYTF
NA TRBJ1-1 TRBV7-8 TRBD1 TGTGCCAGCAGCAACACACGGGACAGGGCAGGGACTGAAGCTTTCTTT CASSNTRDRAGTEAFF
NA TRBJ2-7 TRBV5-4 NA TGTGCCAGCAGCTTTACAGGGCTCTCCTACGAGCAGTACTTC CASSFTGLSYEQYF
NA TRBJ2-1 TRBV6-5 NA TGTGCCAGCAGTCGTTCTGGGGGCCGCTACCATGAGCAGTTCTTC CASSRSGGRYHEQFF
NA TRBJ1-5 TRBV30 NA TGTGCCTGGAGTAGCGGGTCCCGAGACAATCAGCCCCAGCATTTT CAWSSGSRDNQPQHF
NA TRBJ1-4 TRBV29-1 NA TGCAGCGTTGGAGGTGGCGAAAAACTGTTTTTT CSVGGGEKLFF
NA TRBJ1-1 TRBV29-1 NA TGCAGCGGTTCAACGGTGAACACTGAAGCTTTCTTT CSGSTVNTEAFF
NA TRBJ2-5 TRBV7-2 NA TGTGCCAGCAGCTTAGCGGTGGGAGTGGGGGAGACCCAGTACTTC CASSLAVGVGETQYF
NA TRBJ2-2 TRBV5-1 NA TGCGCCAGCAGCTTGGGGAGCGGAAAAGGCACCGGGGAGCTGTTTTTT CASSLGSGKGTGELFF
NA TRBJ2-6 TRBV4-3 NA TGCGCCAGCAGCCACGGGTCTGGGGCCAACGTCCTGACTTTC CASSHGSGANVLTF
NA TRBJ2-1 TRBV5-1 NA TGCGCCAGCGCTCCAGGGCCCTCCTACAATGAGCAGTTCTTC CASAPGPSYNEQFF
NA TRBJ2-7 TRBV18 NA TGTGCCAGCTCACCCGGGCCATGGGCCTACGAGCAGTACTTC CASSPGPWAYEQYF
NA TRBJ2-7 TRBV6-6 NA TGTGCCAGCAGCCCCCGGGGAAACTACGAGCAGTACTTC CASSPRGNYEQYF